The next 27 T cell receptor beta chains were all read from a single sample in a study of T-cell reconstitution after alpha-beta-depleted transplantation in children (dated by TCRdb to 2016 to 2017). Interpreted using the paper, the treatment or condition label stands for: allogeneic hematopoietic cell transplantation with graft depleted of TCRalphabeta T cells and CD19 B cells. The library came from PCR. TCRdb shows the sequencer as Illumina HiSeq 2500. Molecular barcoding was employed in the preparation of TCR libraries, with unique molecular identifiers being used to normalize TCRbeta repertoire quantification. The raw public reads went through TCRdb reprocessing: fastp at Q25, MiXCR clone calling, in-frame beta chains kept. When rows share a CDR3 protein, they turn into one entry using the most common DNA and genes. The sample table holds some 70,000 distinct CDR3 sequences, of which roughly 5% were seen once. The top ten constitute under 20% of the sample.

The source material was PBMCs, mostly from graft donor cells, sampled 180 days after TCRalphabeta/CD19-depleted stem cell transplant. The receptors shown here come from a boy in the first two years of life who had a stem cell transplant for acute myeloid leukemia, so the T cells may come from the graft donor.

The sample holds many counts of this clonotype. The rearrangement uses TRBV6-1 and TRBJ1-5; D may be TRBD1 (5 bases). V was pared by 4 bases and J by 7 bases, with 11 bases between. Germline CDR1 and CDR2: MNHNS and SASEGT. The length of the CDR3 is 13 residues. The CDR3 DNA sequence: TGTGCCAGCAGTGGGTGGGGGTCCCAGCCCCAGCATTTT. As protein: CASSGWGSQPQHF.

This clonotype was detected many times. This chain links TRBV29-1 with TRBJ1-2; D is uncertain. The CDR3 consists of 12 residues. Trimming shortened V by 1 base and J by 1 base, and 4 bases separated the two germline ends. The germline CDR1 and CDR2 sequences are SQVTM and ANQGSEA. The CDR3 DNA reads as TGCAGCGTTGAAGGGAATAACTATGGCTACACCTTC. Its protein product is CSVEGNNYGYTF.

This clonotype was counted at least ten times. V and J are TRBV27 and TRBJ2-2; TRBD1 or TRBD2 may be the D gene (5 bases each). V was pared by 4 bases and J by 0 bases, with 9 bases between. The CDR3 contains 15 residues. Germline V gene data show CDR1 as MNHEY and CDR2 as SMNVEV (reference sequence). The CDR3 DNA is TGTGCCAGCAGTTCGGGACCCCCGAACACCGGGGAGCTGTTTTTT. Translation: CASSSGPPNTGELFF.

This clonotype was detected ten times or more. The chain carries TRBV7-9 and TRBJ1-3; the D gene is possibly TRBD1 (6 bases). Deletions cut 3 bases from V and 0 bases from J, with 12 bases between. Germline V gene data show CDR1 as SEHNR and CDR2 as FQNEAQ (reference sequence). The CDR3 extends over 16 amino acids. The CDR3 loop reads CASSFRDTFSGNTIYF. The CDR3 DNA reads TGTGCCAGCAGCTTCCGGGACACCTTCTCTGGAAACACCATATATTTT.

This clonotype was recorded many times. The chain uses TRBV20-1 and TRBJ1-1; D ambiguous. The germline V and J ends were trimmed by 6 bases and 2 bases, with 16 bases remaining between them. Germline lookup yields CDR1 DFQATT and CDR2 SNEGSKA (reference sequence). The CDR3 runs 14 residues. CDR3 bases: TGCAGTGCCTCGTGGTGGGAGATTAACACTGAAGCTTTCTTT. Translating it yields CSASWWEINTEAFF.

Many counts were recorded for this clonotype. Compared with germline, one end of the junction differs, possibly owing to a read error. The rearrangement joins TRBV12-3 or TRBV12-4 to TRBJ1-2, with D uncertain. The CDR3 covers 13 residues. CDR3 nucleotides: TGCGCCAGCAGTCCAGACGTCTTATATGGCTACACCTTC. Amino acids: CASSPDVLYGYTF.

This clonotype was counted at least ten times. The chain joins TRBV5-4 to TRBJ2-5; D might be TRBD1 or TRBD2, each matching 5 bases. The V gene's germline CDR1 is SGHNT and CDR2 YYREEE (reference sequence). This CDR3 has 16 residues. V was clipped by 3 bases and J by 4 bases, with 19 bases between them. The CDR3 loop reads CASSSVAAGTRETQYF. DNA of the CDR3: TGTGCCAGCAGCTCCGTGGCCGCCGGGACCAGAGAGACCCAGTACTTC.

There are many counts of this clonotype. V and J are TRBV12-3 or TRBV12-4 and TRBJ1-5; D uncertain. Deletions cut 6 bases from V and 6 bases from J, with 12 bases between. This CDR3 has 13 amino acids. CDR3 sequence reads: CASSNLEGQPQHF. The CDR3 region has the DNA TGTGCCAGCAGCAACTTGGAGGGTCAGCCCCAGCATTTT.

At least ten counts were recorded for this clonotype. This chain joins TRBV3-1 and TRBJ2-1, with D unresolved. With 5 bases removed from V and 0 bases from J, the gap between germline ends came to 11 bases. CDR1 and CDR2 from the germline V gene are LGHDT and YNNKEL (reference sequence). The CDR3 is made up of 15 amino acids. The CDR3 loop reads CASSTPTSSYNEQFF. CDR3 DNA sequence: TGTGCCAGCAGCACACCGACCAGCTCCTACAATGAGCAGTTCTTC.

This clonotype has at least ten counts. The V call is TRBV13, the J call TRBJ2-7; 9 bases agree with TRBD2. CDR1 and CDR2 from the germline V gene are PRHDT and FYEKMQ (reference sequence). V lost 4 bases to trimming and J lost 4 bases; unmatched junction nucleotides: 8. This CDR3 spans 15 amino acids. The CDR3 nucleotides read TGTGCCAGCAGCTCCCAAGCGGGGGGCGGGTACGAGCAGTACTTC. Residues: CASSSQAGGGYEQYF.

This clonotype was seen ten or more times. The J gene is TRBJ2-6, the V gene TRBV28; tentatively, D is TRBD2 (5 bases). V gave up 3 bases and J gave up 2 bases, with 5 bases separating them. This CDR3 is built from 14 residues. Germline CDR1 and CDR2: MDHEN and SYDVKM. The chain's CDR3 is CASSLRAGANVLTF. The CDR3 nucleotides are TGTGCCAGCAGTTTGCGGGCTGGGGCCAACGTCCTGACTTTC.

This clonotype was recorded at least ten times. This sequence joins TRBV29-1 and TRBJ1-5, with D tentatively TRBD1 (5 bases). The germline V gene encodes CDR1 SQVTM and CDR2 ANQGSEA. Deletions cut 5 bases from V and 4 bases from J, with 12 bases between. The CDR3 totals 13 residues. Written as DNA, the CDR3 is TGCAGCGTTTGGGACGGAGAAAATCAGCCCCAGCATTTT. Translation gives CSVWDGENQPQHF.

This clonotype has ten or more counts. V usage is TRBV20-1 and J usage is TRBJ2-5; 15 nucleotides match TRBD2. This CDR3 has 16 amino acids. CDR1 and CDR2 from the germline V gene are DFQATT and SNEGSKA (reference sequence). The V segment lost 5 bases and the J segment 1 base; nucleotides outside the gene matches: 5. CDR3: CSAGGLAGGPQETQYF. In nucleotides, the CDR3 is TGCAGTGCTGGGGGACTAGCGGGGGGTCCCCAAGAGACCCAGTACTTC.

Ten or more counts support this clonotype. V usage is TRBV19 and J usage is TRBJ1-1; D is uncertain. Germline-derived CDR1 and CDR2 are LNHDA and SQIVND (reference sequence). The V end lost 5 bases, the J end lost 2 bases, and 12 bases lay between the germline ends. The CDR3 extends over 14 amino acids. CDR3 nucleotide sequence: TGTGCCAGTAGTCCTCTCTTCGGTAACACTGAAGCTTTCTTT. Its protein product is CASSPLFGNTEAFF.

This clonotype was picked up many times. The chain joins TRBV20-1 to TRBJ2-5; 8 bases map to TRBD2. Germline V lookup: CDR1 DFQATT, CDR2 SNEGSKA (reference sequence). V lost 3 bases and J lost 5; bases outside the gene matches: 11. The length of the CDR3 is 15 residues. As DNA, the CDR3 is TGCAGTGCTAGTATTCGGGGGGGTCCGGGGGAGACCCAGTACTTC. Translated, it gives CSASIRGGPGETQYF.

This clonotype was found many times. CDR3 nucleotides: TGTGCCAGCAGCTTAGACGGGAAAGAGACCCAGTACTTC. Protein product: CASSLDGKETQYF. The V gene is TRBV7-8, the J gene TRBJ2-5; a possible D gene is TRBD2 (5 bases). The CDR3 spans 13 residues. Germline V gene data show CDR1 as SGHVS and CDR2 as FQNEAQ. The ends were cut back, 1 base at V and 3 bases at J, with 6 bases in the middle.

In this sample, this clonotype turned up many times. The chain joins TRBV6-5 to TRBJ1-2; D call uncertain. Germline CDR1 reads MNHEY; CDR2 reads SVGAGI. This CDR3 is 17 amino acids long. With 2 bases removed from V and 2 bases from J, the gap between germline ends came to 18 bases. The CDR3 coding sequence is TGTGCCAGCAGTTACGGGCCGAATGAAAGCTGGAACTATGGCTACACCTTC. Protein: CASSYGPNESWNYGYTF.

This clonotype was picked up many times. The V call is TRBV12-3 or TRBV12-4, the J call TRBJ1-4, with 11 bases aligning to TRBD1. V was clipped by 2 bases and J by 5 bases; unmatched bases: 7. This CDR3 has 17 amino acids. CDR3 DNA sequence: TGTGCCAGCAGTTTATGGAGGACAGGGGGCTCCAATGAAAAACTGTTTTTT. Its translation: CASSLWRTGGSNEKLFF.

A note on this clonotype: The germline gene is not matched at one end of the junction; a read error may be the cause. The CDR3 reads CASNLGSLYEQYF. CDR3 bases: TGTGCGAGCAATTTAGGGTCATTATACGAGCAGTACTTC. The chain combines TRBV12-3 or TRBV12-4 with TRBJ2-7; D call uncertain. The CDR3 is 13 amino acids.

This clonotype was recorded many times. The chain uses TRBV21-1 and TRBJ2-7. TRBV21-1 corresponds to a pseudogene. This CDR3 region has 17 residues. CDR3 nucleotide sequence: TGTGCCAGCAGCATAGGAAAGGAGTTGGCAGGAACCTACGAGCAGTACGTC. Translation gives CASSIGKELAGTYEQYV.

The chain uses TRBV7-2 and TRBJ1-4; D may be TRBD1 (6 bases). CDR1 and CDR2 from the germline V gene are SGHTA and FQGNSA. Trimming shortened V by 11 bases and J by 5 bases, and 21 bases separated the two germline ends. CDR3 size: 15 residues. For the CDR3, the DNA is TGTGCCGGTAGCTTAGCAACAGGGTCAAATGAAAAACTGTTTTTT. Translated: CAGSLATGSNEKLFF.

The sample holds many counts of this clonotype. The chain uses TRBV6-5 and TRBJ2-5; possible D gene TRBD1, 6 bases. Trimming took off 5 bases at V and 5 bases at J, with 9 bases between the two ends. Per the germline V gene, CDR1 is MNHEY and CDR2 is SVGAGI. This CDR3 has 12 amino acids. CDR3 sequence: CASSRDTETQYF. For the CDR3, the DNA is TGTGCCAGCAGTCGGGACACGGAGACCCAGTACTTC.

To note about this clonotype: This may stem from a read error, because a much larger clone lies one nucleotide away. The rearrangement uses TRBV4-2 and TRBJ2-7, with D hard to call. CDR1 and CDR2 (germline): LGHNA, YNFKEQ. Trimming cost V 8 bases and J 2 bases, with 10 bases left between them. This CDR3 contains 12 residues. For the CDR3, the DNA is TGTGCCAGCGGCCGAGGACCCTACGAGCAGTACGTC. It translates to CASGRGPYEQYV.

The chain recombines TRBV14 with TRBJ2-2; D possibly corresponds to TRBD2 (5 bases). The V gene's germline CDR1 is SGHDN and CDR2 FVKESK. With 0 bases removed from V and 3 bases from J, the gap between germline ends came to 11 bases. The CDR3 extends over 16 amino acids. This chain's CDR3 is CASSQDSLEDTGELFF. DNA for the CDR3: TGTGCCAGCAGCCAAGATTCACTAGAGGACACCGGGGAGCTGTTTTTT.

The sample holds many counts of this clonotype. This chain connects TRBV19 to TRBJ2-1; either TRBD1 or TRBD2 may fit D (6 bases each). V dropped 6 bases and J dropped 7 bases, with 16 bases sitting between them. This CDR3 is 14 amino acids long. CDR1 and CDR2 (germline): LNHDA, SQIVND (reference sequence). Here the CDR3 DNA reads TGTGCCAGTAGAAGGGGGGCGGGCCTTAATGAGCAGTTCTTC. Its protein is CASRRGAGLNEQFF. Full variable domain (remainder filled in from reference TRBV19 and TRBJ2-1): DGGITQSPKYLFRKEGQNVTLSCEQNLNHDAMYWYRQDPGQGLRLIYYSQIVNDFQKGDIAEGYSVSREKKESFPLTVTSAQKNPTAFYLCASRRGAGLNEQFFGPGTRLTVL.

This clonotype was recorded many times. The chain is built from TRBV4-1 and TRBJ2-3; 7 positions agree with TRBD2. V shed 0 bases and J 2 bases; nucleotides not matched to a gene: 8. Per the germline V gene, CDR1 is MGHRA and CDR2 is YSYEKL. The CDR3 has 17 residues. The CDR3 reads CASSQEPVGGTTDTQYF. CDR3 sequence (DNA): TGCGCCAGCAGCCAAGAACCCGTGGGGGGGACCACAGATACGCAGTATTTT.

V usage is TRBV30 and J usage is TRBJ2-7; D is undetermined. The CDR3 sequence is 18 residues long. Germline CDR1 and CDR2: GTSNPN and SVGIG (reference sequence). Trimming took 0 bases from V and 3 from J, leaving 24 bases between them. DNA of the CDR3: TGTGCCTGGAGTGTGAATGAAAGGGTAGTTTTGACGGTCTACGAGCAGTACTTC. It yields the protein CAWSVNERVVLTVYEQYF.